The 3 T cell receptor beta chains below come from one sample, sequenced in a study of chemoradiotherapy in HPV16-positive cancers. Profiling relied on immunoSEQ multiplex PCR, and the TCRdb table lists in-frame clones only, not all of them. The data show under 15,000 clones, with roughly 78% seen just once and around 2% held by the top ten. The sample here was taken from a patient who underwent chemoradiotherapy. These receptors all come from a human donor with HPV-associated anogenital cancer.

The gene calls are TRBV11-3 and TRBJ1-1; no definite D call. Germline V gene data show CDR1 as SGHNT and CDR2 as YENEEA. This CDR3 comprises 13 residues. The V gene lost 5 bases and the J gene lost 1 base, with 8 bases spanning the gap. CDR3: CASSNQANTEAFF. The CDR3 DNA is TGTGCCAGCAGCAACCAAGCGAACACTGAAGCTTTCTTT.

V usage is TRBV4-2 and J usage is TRBJ2-7, with 9 bases matching TRBD2. Germline V lookup: CDR1 LGHNA, CDR2 YNFKEQ. CDR3 length: 18 amino acids. V lost 0 bases and J lost 4; bases outside the gene matches: 13. DNA for the CDR3: TGTGCCAGCAGCCAAGATGGGGCGACTCAAGCGGGGGGATACGAGCAGTACTTC. Translating gives CASSQDGATQAGGYEQYF.

The V gene is TRBV21-1, the J gene TRBJ2-7; the table's D call, TRBD2, was not checked against the DNA. TRBV21-1 represents a pseudogene. This CDR3 contains 15 residues. The CDR3 spells CASSKTFGGDYEQYF. In nucleotides, the CDR3 is TGTGCCAGCAGCAAGACCTTTGGCGGGGACTACGAGCAGTACTTC.